Listed below are T cell receptor beta chains from one sample, sequenced in a study of regulatory T cells in long-lasting Graves disease. TCRdb reprocessed the multiplex PCR reads with MiXCR, giving one entry per CDR3 protein. This sample carries around 400,000 distinct CDR3 sequences, roughly a sixth of them seen once, and the ten largest clones take approximately 22%. Source: peripheral blood mononuclear cells (PBMCs), taken at new diagnosis, from a patient treated with antithyroid drugs. The origin of the receptors is a female donor with Graves disease. The CDR3 runs from the conserved cysteine through the conserved F or W. A D gene is named only where the DNA matches it firmly. Some rows mark clone size as missing; the rest say once, few, many or name a class of expanded clone.

v_gene,d_gene,abundance,j_gene,CDR3aa,CDR3nt
TRBV6-4,TRBD2,few,TRBJ2-3,CASSGTAGSTDTQYF,TGTGCCAGCAGTGGCACAGCGGGAAGCACAGATACGCAGTATTTT
TRBV11-2,TRBD2,many,TRBJ2-3,CASSFEGRAADTQYF,TGTGCCAGCAGCTTCGAAGGGAGGGCCGCGGATACGCAGTATTTT
TRBV7-2,-,many,TRBJ2-3,CASSIGTTDTQYF,TGTGCCAGTAGTATCGGGACCACAGATACGCAGTATTTT
TRBV6-2/TRBV6-3,-,-,TRBJ2-3,CASSEVSVPGPDTQYF,TGTGCCAGCAGTGAAGTCTCGGTTCCGGGCCCAGATACGCAGTATTTT
TRBV19,TRBD1,few,TRBJ1-5,CASSWDRGRKPQHF,TGTGCCAGTAGTTGGGACAGGGGGCGCAAGCCCCAGCATTTT
TRBV5-6,-,many,TRBJ1-1,CASSFTNPYSEAFF,TGTGCCAGCAGCTTTACGAATCCATACTCTGAAGCTTTCTTT
TRBV28,TRBD2,many,TRBJ2-3,CASSYLAESTDTQYF,TGTGCCAGCAGTTATCTAGCGGAGAGCACAGATACGCAGTATTTT
TRBV15,-,few,TRBJ1-6,CATSETGSGGSYNSPLHF,TGTGCCACCAGCGAAACGGGGTCTGGTGGCTCCTATAATTCACCCCTCCACTTT
TRBV10-3,TRBD2,few,TRBJ2-1,CAIRGVLAGGSEQFF,TGTGCCATCCGAGGGGTACTAGCGGGAGGGAGTGAGCAGTTCTTC
TRBV6-1,-,many,TRBJ1-1,CASRPSRVENTEAFF,TGTGCCAGCAGGCCCTCCCGGGTAGAGAACACTGAAGCTTTCTTT
TRBV20-1,-,many,TRBJ2-3,CSARDPSTDTQYF,TGCAGTGCTAGAGATCCCAGCACAGATACGCAGTATTTT
TRBV27,-,many,TRBJ2-7,CASSFELALGEQYF,TGTGCCAGCAGTTTTGAGCTAGCCCTGGGCGAGCAGTACTTC
TRBV28,-,few,TRBJ1-2,CASSSSSGPGYTF,TGTGCCAGCAGCTCATCCTCGGGGCCTGGCTACACCTTC
TRBV27,TRBD1,-,TRBJ1-2,CASSPSSGQALIGYTF,TGTGCCAGCTCACCCAGTTCCGGACAGGCCCTTATCGGCTACACCTTC
TRBV11-1,-,-,TRBJ2-3,CAGSFRGASDTQYF,TGTGCCGGCAGCTTCCGGGGGGCGTCAGATACGCAGTATTTT
TRBV5-1,-,many,TRBJ1-1,CASSATTGSSEAFF,TGCGCCAGCAGCGCCACTACAGGGAGCTCTGAAGCTTTCTTT
TRBV6-5,TRBD2,-,TRBJ2-3,CASSYSLPGGSGTDTQYF,TGTGCCAGCAGTTACTCTCTTCCTGGCGGGAGTGGAACAGATACGCAGTATTTT
TRBV29-1,-,many,TRBJ1-1,CSAHAGTEAFF,TGCAGCGCCCATGCGGGTACTGAAGCTTTCTTT
TRBV7-8,TRBD2,few,TRBJ2-3,CASSWILAGEGKVGGTDTQYF,TGTGCCAGCAGCTGGATTCTAGCGGGAGAGGGGAAGGTCGGAGGCACAGATACGCAGTATTTT
TRBV20-1,-,many,TRBJ2-2,CSAPGRSPTGELFF,TGCAGTGCTCCTGGGCGGAGCCCCACCGGGGAGCTGTTTTTT
TRBV3-1,-,many,TRBJ1-4,CASSQAPGVHEKLFF,TGTGCCAGCAGCCAAGCACCGGGGGTCCACGAAAAACTGTTTTTT
TRBV11-2,TRBD2,many,TRBJ2-5,CASSLGTSGGWSETQYF,TGTGCCAGCAGCTTAGGGACTAGCGGGGGGTGGTCAGAGACCCAGTACTTC
TRBV12-3/TRBV12-4,TRBD1,many,TRBJ2-7,CASSFWGQASYEQYF,TGTGCCAGCAGTTTTTGGGGACAGGCCAGCTACGAGCAGTACTTC
TRBV12-3/TRBV12-4,-,many,TRBJ2-5,CASNRDKWGETQYF,TGTGCCAGCAATCGGGACAAATGGGGGGAGACCCAGTACTTC
TRBV20-1,-,many,TRBJ2-3,CSARSTLVRTDTQYF,TGCAGTGCTAGATCCACTCTAGTCCGCACAGATACGCAGTATTTT
TRBV5-5,-,many,TRBJ1-5,CASSLQVGAGQPQHF,TGTGCCAGCAGCTTGCAAGTGGGGGCCGGGCAGCCCCAGCATTTT
TRBV14,-,-,TRBJ2-1,CASSQPGAGTGEQFF,TGTGCCAGCAGCCAACCGGGGGCGGGGACCGGTGAGCAGTTCTTC